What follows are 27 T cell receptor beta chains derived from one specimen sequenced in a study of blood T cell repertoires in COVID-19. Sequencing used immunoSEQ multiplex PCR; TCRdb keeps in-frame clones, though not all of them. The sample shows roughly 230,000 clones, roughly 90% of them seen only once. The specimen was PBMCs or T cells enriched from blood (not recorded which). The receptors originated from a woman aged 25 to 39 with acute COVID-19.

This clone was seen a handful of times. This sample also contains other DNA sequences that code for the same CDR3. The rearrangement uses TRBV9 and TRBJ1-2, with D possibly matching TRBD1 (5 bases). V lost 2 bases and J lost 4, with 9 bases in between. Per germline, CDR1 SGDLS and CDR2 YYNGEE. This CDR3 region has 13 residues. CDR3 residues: CASSVQGSYGYTF. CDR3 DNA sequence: TGTGCCAGCAGCGTCCAGGGAAGCTATGGCTACACCTTC.

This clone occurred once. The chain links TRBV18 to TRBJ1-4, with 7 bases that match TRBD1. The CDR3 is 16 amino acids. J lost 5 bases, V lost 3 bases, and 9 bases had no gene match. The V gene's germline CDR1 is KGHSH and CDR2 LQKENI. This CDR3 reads CASSPGQRLSNEKLFF. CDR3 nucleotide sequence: TGTGCCAGCTCACCGGGACAGAGACTCTCAAATGAAAAACTGTTTTTT.

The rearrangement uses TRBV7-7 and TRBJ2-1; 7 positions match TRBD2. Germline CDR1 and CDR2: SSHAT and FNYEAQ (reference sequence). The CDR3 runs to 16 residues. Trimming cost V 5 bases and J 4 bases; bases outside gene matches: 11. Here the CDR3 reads CASSPAGTSRYNEQFF. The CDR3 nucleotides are TGTGCCAGCAGCCCAGCGGGGACTTCTCGATACAATGAGCAGTTCTTC.

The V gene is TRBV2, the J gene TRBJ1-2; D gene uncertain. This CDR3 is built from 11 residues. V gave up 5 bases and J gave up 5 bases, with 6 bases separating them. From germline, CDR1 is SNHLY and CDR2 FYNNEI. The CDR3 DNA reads TGTGCCAGCAGTAACAATTATGGCTACACCTTC. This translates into CASSNNYGYTF.

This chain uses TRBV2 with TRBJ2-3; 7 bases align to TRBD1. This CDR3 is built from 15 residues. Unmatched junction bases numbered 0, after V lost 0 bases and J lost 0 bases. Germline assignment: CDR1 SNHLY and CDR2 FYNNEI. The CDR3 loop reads CASSEATGSTDTQYF. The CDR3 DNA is TGTGCCAGCAGTGAAGCGACAGGGAGCACAGATACGCAGTATTTT. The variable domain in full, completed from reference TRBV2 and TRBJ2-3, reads EPEVTQTPSHQVTQMGQEVILRCVPISNHLYFYWYRQILGQKVEFLVSFYNNEISEKSEIFDDQFSVERPDGSNFTLKIRSTKLEDSAMYFCASSEATGSTDTQYFGPGTRLTVL.

DNA of the CDR3: TGTGCCAGCAGTTTAAGGGGGCCGGACAGGGGGCCGGCGGGCGGAAACACCATATATTTT. Translation gives CASSLRGPDRGPAGGNTIYF. The chain carries TRBV27 and TRBJ1-3; the match to TRBD1 covers 11 bases. This CDR3 is built from 20 residues. Germline lookup yields CDR1 MNHEY and CDR2 SMNVEV (reference sequence). After removal of 2 bases from V and 4 bases from J, the junction contained 16 bases not matched to a gene.

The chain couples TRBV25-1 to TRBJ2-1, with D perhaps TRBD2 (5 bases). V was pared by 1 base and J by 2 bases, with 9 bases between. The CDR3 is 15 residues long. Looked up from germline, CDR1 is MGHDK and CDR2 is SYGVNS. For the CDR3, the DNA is TGTGCCAGCAGTGAATGGGTTAGCGCCTACAATGAGCAGTTCTTC. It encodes CASSEWVSAYNEQFF. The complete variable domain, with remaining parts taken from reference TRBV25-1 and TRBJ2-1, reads EADIYQTPRYLVIGTGKKITLECSQTMGHDKMYWYQQDPGMELHLIHYSYGVNSTEKGDLSSESTVSRIRTEHFPLTLESARPSHTSQYLCASSEWVSAYNEQFFGPGTRLTVL.

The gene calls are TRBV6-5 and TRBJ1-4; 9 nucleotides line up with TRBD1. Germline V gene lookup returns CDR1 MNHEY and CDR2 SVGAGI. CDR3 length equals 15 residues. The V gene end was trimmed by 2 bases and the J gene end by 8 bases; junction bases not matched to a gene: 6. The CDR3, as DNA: TGTGCCAGCAGTTACACCGGGACAGGGAGCGAAAAACTGTTTTTT. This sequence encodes CASSYTGTGSEKLFF.

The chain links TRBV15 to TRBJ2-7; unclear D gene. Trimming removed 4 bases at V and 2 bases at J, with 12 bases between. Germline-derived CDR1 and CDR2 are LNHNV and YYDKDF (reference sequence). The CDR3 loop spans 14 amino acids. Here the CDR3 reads CATSTIESPYEQYF. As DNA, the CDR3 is TGTGCCACCAGCACCATAGAAAGTCCCTACGAGCAGTACTTC. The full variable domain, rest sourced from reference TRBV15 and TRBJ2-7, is DAMVIQNPRYQVTQFGKPVTLSCSQTLNHNVMYWYQQKSSQAPKLLFHYYDKDFNNEADTPDNFQSRRPNTSFCFLDIRSPGLGDTAMYLCATSTIESPYEQYFGPGTRLTVT.

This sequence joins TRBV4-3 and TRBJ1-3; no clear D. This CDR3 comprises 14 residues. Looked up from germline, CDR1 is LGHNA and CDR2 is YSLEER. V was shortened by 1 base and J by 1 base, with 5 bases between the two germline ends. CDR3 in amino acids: CASSQVSSGNTIYF. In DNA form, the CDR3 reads TGCGCCAGCAGCCAAGTTTCGTCTGGAAACACCATATATTTT.

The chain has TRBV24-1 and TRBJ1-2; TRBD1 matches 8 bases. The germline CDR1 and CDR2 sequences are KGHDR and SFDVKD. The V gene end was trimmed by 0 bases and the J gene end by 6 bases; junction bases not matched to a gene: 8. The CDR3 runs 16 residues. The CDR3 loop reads CATSDLNARGHNGYTF. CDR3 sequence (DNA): TGTGCCACCAGTGATTTGAATGCCAGGGGGCATAATGGCTACACCTTC.

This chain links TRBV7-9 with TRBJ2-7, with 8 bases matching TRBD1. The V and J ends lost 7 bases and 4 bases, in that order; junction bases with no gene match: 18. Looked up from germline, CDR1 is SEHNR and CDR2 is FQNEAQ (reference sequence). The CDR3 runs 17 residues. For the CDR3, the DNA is TGTGCCAGCACCTTTACTGCCCGGGCAGGGGGCCCGTACGAGCAGTACTTC. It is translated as CASTFTARAGGPYEQYF.

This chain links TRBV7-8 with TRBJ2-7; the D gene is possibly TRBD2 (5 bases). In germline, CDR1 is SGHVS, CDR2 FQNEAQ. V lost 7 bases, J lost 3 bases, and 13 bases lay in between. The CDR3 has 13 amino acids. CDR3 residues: CASTSDFFYEQYF. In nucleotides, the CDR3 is TGTGCCAGCACCTCGGACTTTTTCTACGAGCAGTACTTC. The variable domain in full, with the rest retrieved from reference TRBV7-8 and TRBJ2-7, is GAGVSQSPRYKVAKRGQDVALRCDPISGHVSLFWYQQALGQGPEFLTYFQNEAQLDKSGLPSDRFFAERPEGSVSTLKIQRTQQEDSAVYLCASTSDFFYEQYFGPGTRLTVT.

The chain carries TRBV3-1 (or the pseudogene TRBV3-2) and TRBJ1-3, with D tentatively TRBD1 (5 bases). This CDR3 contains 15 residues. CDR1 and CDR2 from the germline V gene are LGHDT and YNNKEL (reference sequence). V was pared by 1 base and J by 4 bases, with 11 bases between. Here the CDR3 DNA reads TGTGCCAGCAGCCAAGCAGGGTTCTTCGGAAACACCATATATTTT. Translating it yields CASSQAGFFGNTIYF.

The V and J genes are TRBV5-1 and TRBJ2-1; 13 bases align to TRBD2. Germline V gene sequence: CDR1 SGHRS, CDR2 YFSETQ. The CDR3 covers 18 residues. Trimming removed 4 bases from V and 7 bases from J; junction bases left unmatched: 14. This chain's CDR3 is CASSTAITLAGGVNEQFF. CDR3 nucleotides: TGCGCCAGCAGCACCGCCATTACACTAGCGGGGGGGGTAAATGAGCAGTTCTTC.

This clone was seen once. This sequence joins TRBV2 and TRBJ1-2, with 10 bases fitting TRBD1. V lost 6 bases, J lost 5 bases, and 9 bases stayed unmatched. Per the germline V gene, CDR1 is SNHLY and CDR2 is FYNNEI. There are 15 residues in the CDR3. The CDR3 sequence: CASSVRDRGRYGYTF. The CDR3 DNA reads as TGTGCCAGCAGCGTCCGGGACAGGGGCCGGTATGGCTACACCTTC. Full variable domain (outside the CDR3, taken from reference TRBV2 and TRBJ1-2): EPEVTQTPSHQVTQMGQEVILRCVPISNHLYFYWYRQILGQKVEFLVSFYNNEISEKSEIFDDQFSVERPDGSNFTLKIRSTKLEDSAMYFCASSVRDRGRYGYTFGSGTRLTVV.

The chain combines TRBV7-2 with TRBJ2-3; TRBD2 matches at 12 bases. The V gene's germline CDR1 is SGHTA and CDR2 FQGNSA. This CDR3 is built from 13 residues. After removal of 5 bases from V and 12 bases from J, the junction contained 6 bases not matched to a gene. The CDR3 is CASSLRTSGVQYF. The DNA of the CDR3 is TGTGCCAGCAGCCTACGGACTAGCGGGGTTCAGTATTTT.

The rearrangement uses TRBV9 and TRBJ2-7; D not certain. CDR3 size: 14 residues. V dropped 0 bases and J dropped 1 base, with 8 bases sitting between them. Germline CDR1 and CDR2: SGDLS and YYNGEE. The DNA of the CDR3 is TGTGCCAGCAGCGTAGGGTTACAGTCCTACGAGCAGTACTTC. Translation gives CASSVGLQSYEQYF.

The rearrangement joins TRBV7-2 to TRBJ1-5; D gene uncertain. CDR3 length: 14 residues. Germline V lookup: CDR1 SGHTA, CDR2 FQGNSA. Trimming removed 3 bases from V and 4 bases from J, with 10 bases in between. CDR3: CASSFTAENQPQHF. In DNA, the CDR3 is TGTGCCAGCAGCTTTACAGCAGAGAATCAGCCCCAGCATTTT.

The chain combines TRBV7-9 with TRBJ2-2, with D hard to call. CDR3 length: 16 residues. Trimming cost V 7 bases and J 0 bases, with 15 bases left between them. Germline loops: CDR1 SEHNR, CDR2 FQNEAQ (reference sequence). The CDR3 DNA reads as TGTGCCAGCACCATACTACCCCAAACGAACACCGGGGAGCTGTTTTTT. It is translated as CASTILPQTNTGELFF.

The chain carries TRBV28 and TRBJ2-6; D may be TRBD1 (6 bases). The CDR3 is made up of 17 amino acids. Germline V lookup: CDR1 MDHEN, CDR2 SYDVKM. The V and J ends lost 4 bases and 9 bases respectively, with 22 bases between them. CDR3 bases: TGTGCCAGCAGTTCTACTCTCGACAGGCTTTTAGGCAACGTCCTGACTTTC. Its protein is CASSSTLDRLLGNVLTF.

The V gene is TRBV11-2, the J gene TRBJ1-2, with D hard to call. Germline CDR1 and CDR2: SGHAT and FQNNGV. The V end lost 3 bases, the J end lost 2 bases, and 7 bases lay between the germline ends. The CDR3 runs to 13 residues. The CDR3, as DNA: TGTGCCAGCAGCTTTTCTGAGAACTATGGCTACACCTTC. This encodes CASSFSENYGYTF.

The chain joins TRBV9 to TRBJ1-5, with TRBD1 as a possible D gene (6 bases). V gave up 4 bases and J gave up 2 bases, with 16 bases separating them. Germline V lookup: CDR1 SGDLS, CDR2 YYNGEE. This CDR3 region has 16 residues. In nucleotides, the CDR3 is TGTGCCAGCAGCACCGGGGGGCTGGATCGCAATCAGCCCCAGCATTTT. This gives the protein CASSTGGLDRNQPQHF.

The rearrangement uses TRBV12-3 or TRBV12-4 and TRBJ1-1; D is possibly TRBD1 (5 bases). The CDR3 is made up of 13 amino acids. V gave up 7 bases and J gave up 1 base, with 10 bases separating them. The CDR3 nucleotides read TGTGCCAGCACCCCGACAGCGAACACTGAAGCTTTCTTT. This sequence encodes CASTPTANTEAFF.

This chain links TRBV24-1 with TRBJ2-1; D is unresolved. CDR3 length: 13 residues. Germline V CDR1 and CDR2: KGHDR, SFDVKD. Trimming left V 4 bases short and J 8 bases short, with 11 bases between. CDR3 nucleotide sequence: TGTGCCACCAGTGACTCTCATCGGGATGAGCAGTTCTTC. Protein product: CATSDSHRDEQFF.

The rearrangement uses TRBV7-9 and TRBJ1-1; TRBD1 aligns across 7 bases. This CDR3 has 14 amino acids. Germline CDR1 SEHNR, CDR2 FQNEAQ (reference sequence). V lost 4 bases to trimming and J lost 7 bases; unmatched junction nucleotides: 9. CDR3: CASSSWDSQHEAFF. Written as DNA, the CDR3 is TGTGCCAGCAGCTCATGGGACAGTCAACATGAAGCTTTCTTT.

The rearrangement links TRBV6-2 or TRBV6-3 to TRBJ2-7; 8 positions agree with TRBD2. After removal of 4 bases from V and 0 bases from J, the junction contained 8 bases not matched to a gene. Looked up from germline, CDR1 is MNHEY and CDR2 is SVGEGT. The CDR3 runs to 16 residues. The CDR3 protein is CASSSSRGESSYEQYF. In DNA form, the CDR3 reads TGTGCCAGCAGTTCCTCGCGGGGGGAGAGCTCCTACGAGCAGTACTTC.